This TCR beta chain originates from a study of OX40 agonist ivuxolimab in advanced cancers. The overall study: People who had prior anti-PD-1, anti-PD-L1 or anti-CTLA-4 therapy could take part, and around 40% had some. General observations from the study: In the 0.1-3.0 mg/kg groups, partial responders showed among the lowest expansion. It was not determined which antigens were specifically recognized by the peripheral T cells that had undergone clonal expansion. More expanded clones were seen, on average, in CD8+ T cells than in CD4+.

A remark on this clone: The antigen is not known.

The assay was immunoSEQ multiplex PCR, and TCRdb's table has in-frame clones only and misses some. The sample contains about 63,000 clones, 80% to 90% of which appear only once. The sequence was obtained from an adult with an advanced solid tumor such as melanoma, head and neck, liver or kidney cancer. This specimen was CD4+ or CD8+ T cells sorted from blood, taken in a trial of the OX40 agonist ivuxolimab.

The CDR3 reads CASSQGLAGGPYNEQFF. The DNA for the CDR3 is TGTGCCAGCAGCCAGGGCCTAGCGGGAGGGCCTTACAATGAGCAGTTCTTC. The chain recombines TRBV4-2 with TRBJ2-1, with TRBD2 matching 12 bases. Germline CDR1 and CDR2: LGHNA and YNFKEQ. The CDR3 has 17 residues. Trimming took 3 bases from V and 4 from J; bases not matched to a gene: 7.